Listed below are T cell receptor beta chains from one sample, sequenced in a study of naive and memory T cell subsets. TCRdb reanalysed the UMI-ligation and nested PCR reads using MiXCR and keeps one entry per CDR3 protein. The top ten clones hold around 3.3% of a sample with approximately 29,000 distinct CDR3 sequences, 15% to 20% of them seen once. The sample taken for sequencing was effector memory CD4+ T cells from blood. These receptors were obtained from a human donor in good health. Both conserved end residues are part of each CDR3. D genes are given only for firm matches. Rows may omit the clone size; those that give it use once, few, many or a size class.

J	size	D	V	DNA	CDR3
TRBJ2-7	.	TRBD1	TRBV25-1	TGTGCCAGCAGGTCGACAGGGGCCGGCTACGAGCAGTACTTC	CASRSTGAGYEQYF
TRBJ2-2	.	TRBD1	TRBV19	TGTGCCAGTAGTCACACAGGGGACACCGGGGAGCTGTTTTTT	CASSHTGDTGELFF
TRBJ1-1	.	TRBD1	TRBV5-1	TGCGCCAGCAGCCCCTGGACAGGGAGGATCACTGAAGCTTTCTTT	CASSPWTGRITEAFF
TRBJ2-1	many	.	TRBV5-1	TGCGCCAGCAGCTTCCCCGGGAGCGGTTCAAATGAGCAGTTCTTC	CASSFPGSGSNEQFF
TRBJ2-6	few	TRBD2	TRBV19	TGTGCCAGTAGTTCATTGGGATCTAGCGGAGGACCCTCTGGGGCCAACGTCCTGACTTTC	CASSSLGSSGGPSGANVLTF
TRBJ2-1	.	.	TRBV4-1	TGCGCCAGCAGCACACTCAGGGTAAAGGATGAGCAGTTCTTC	CASSTLRVKDEQFF
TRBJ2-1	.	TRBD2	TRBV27	TGTGCCAGCAGTCCTCCCGGGGGGTCAAACAATGAGCAGTTCTTC	CASSPPGGSNNEQFF
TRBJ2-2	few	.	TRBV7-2	TGTGCCAGCAGCGCGAAGGCGAACACCGGGGAGCTGTTTTTT	CASSAKANTGELFF
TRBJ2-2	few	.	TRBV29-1	TGCAGCGTTTTCATCAGGGCCACCGGGGAGCTGTTTTTT	CSVFIRATGELFF
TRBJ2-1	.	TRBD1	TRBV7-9	TGTGCCAGCAAAGAGGGACAGGACAATGAGCAGTTCTTC	CASKEGQDNEQFF
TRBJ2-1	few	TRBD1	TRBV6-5	TGTGCCAGCAGTTCCGGGACAGGGCCTTCTGCGGAGCAGTTCTTC	CASSSGTGPSAEQFF
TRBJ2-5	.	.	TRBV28	TGTGCCAGCAGTTTTCTGGTCCTCGCGAGAGAGACCCAGTACTTC	CASSFLVLARETQYF
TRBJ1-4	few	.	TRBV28	TGTGCCAGTAAGGGGGATGAAAAACTGTTTTTT	CASKGDEKLFF
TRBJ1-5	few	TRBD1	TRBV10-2	TGCGCCAGCCTTGACAGGGGGCAGCCCCAGCATTTT	CASLDRGQPQHF
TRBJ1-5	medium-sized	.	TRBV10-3	TGTGCCATCGGAACGATTCAGCCCCAGCATTTT	CAIGTIQPQHF
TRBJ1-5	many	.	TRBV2	TGTGCCAGCAGTGGAGGGACGGCCAATCAGCCCCAGCATTTT	CASSGGTANQPQHF
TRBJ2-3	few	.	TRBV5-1	TGCGCCAGCAGCTTGAGAGGGGTGGCGACAGATACGCAGTATTTT	CASSLRGVATDTQYF
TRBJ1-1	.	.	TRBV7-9	TGTGCCAGCAGCTTCGCAGGGAACACTGAAGCTTTCTTT	CASSFAGNTEAFF
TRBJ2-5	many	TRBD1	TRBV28	TGTGCCAGCATCGGGACAGGGTCGAAGAAGACCCAGTACTTC	CASIGTGSKKTQYF
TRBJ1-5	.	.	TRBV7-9	TGTGCCAGCAGTTACGACCCGGGGCCTAATAGCAATCAGCCCCAGCATTTT	CASSYDPGPNSNQPQHF
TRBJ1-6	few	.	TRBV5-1	TGCGCCAGCAGCTTGGCCGACAGTAATTCACCCCTCCACTTT	CASSLADSNSPLHF
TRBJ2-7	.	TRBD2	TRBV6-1	TGTGCCAGCAGTGAGGGAGGGCGCCCCTACGAGCAGTACTTC	CASSEGGRPYEQYF
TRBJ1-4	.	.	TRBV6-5	TGTGCCAGCAGAAGGACAGCAACTAATGAAAAACTGTTTTTT	CASRRTATNEKLFF
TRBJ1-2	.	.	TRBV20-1	TGCAGTGCTAGGCCCCGGGAGGCGACGATATATGGCTACACCTTC	CSARPREATIYGYTF
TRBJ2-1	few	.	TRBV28	TGTGCCAGCAGACCCGCGACAGGTTCCTACAATGAGCAGTTCTTC	CASRPATGSYNEQFF
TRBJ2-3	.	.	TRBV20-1	TGCAGTGCTAGATTAGGCGGGACCACAGATACGCAGTATTTT	CSARLGGTTDTQYF